Presented here are 20 T cell receptor beta chains from one specimen sequenced in a study of blood T cell repertoires in COVID-19. The assay was immunoSEQ multiplex PCR, and TCRdb's table has in-frame clones only and misses some. The sample lists 95,000 to 150,000 clones, about 86% occurring once. The sequenced material came from peripheral blood. The receptors come from a woman aged 45 to 65 with active or convalescent COVID-19.

The V gene is TRBV27, the J gene TRBJ2-1; 9 nucleotides line up with TRBD2. The CDR3 extends over 13 amino acids. Germline lookup yields CDR1 MNHEY and CDR2 SMNVEV (reference sequence). Here the CDR3 reads CAAGLAGMDEQFF. As DNA, the CDR3 is TGTGCAGCTGGGCTAGCGGGAATGGATGAGCAGTTCTTC.

This clone was counted a few times. V usage is TRBV5-4 and J usage is TRBJ2-1; 9 bases line up with TRBD1. Unmatched junction bases numbered 6, after V lost 2 bases and J lost 6 bases. Germline assignment: CDR1 SGHNT and CDR2 YYREEE (reference sequence). CDR3 length: 15 residues. CDR3 nucleotide sequence: TGTGCCAGCAGCTTTAAGGGACAGGGAGTCAATGAGCAGTTCTTC. Translated, it gives CASSFKGQGVNEQFF.

The chain is built from TRBV5-6 and TRBJ1-1; tentative D call: TRBD1 (5 bases). Germline assignment: CDR1 SGHDT and CDR2 YYEEEE. V lost 3 bases to trimming and J lost 3 bases, with 15 bases between them. The CDR3 extends over 15 amino acids. The CDR3, as DNA: TGTGCCAGCAGCTCACTCCAGGGTGGGTACACTGAAGCTTTCTTT. The encoded protein is CASSSLQGGYTEAFF.

This clone was seen once. The rearrangement joins TRBV12-3 or TRBV12-4 to TRBJ2-1, with D maybe TRBD1 (6 bases). The CDR3 contains 13 residues. V dropped 6 bases and J dropped 6 bases, with 12 bases sitting between them. The CDR3 region has the DNA TGTGCCAGCAGCTTTGGACAGTCCAATGAGCAGTTCTTC. This gives the protein CASSFGQSNEQFF.

The chain has TRBV5-8 and TRBJ2-1, with 9 bases fitting TRBD1. The CDR3 runs 16 residues. With V trimmed by 4 bases and J by 8 bases, 13 bases remained unmatched. In germline, CDR1 is SGHTS, CDR2 YDEGEE. The CDR3 DNA reads TGTGCCAGCAGCCCCTTTTTACAGGGGGCTAGGGATGAGCAGTTCTTC. Protein: CASSPFLQGARDEQFF.

This chain connects TRBV28 to TRBJ1-6, with TRBD1 matching over 10 bases. The length of the CDR3 is 14 residues. V shed 2 bases, J shed 9 bases, and the junction held 1 base outside the gene matches. From germline, CDR1 is MDHEN and CDR2 SYDVKM. In DNA, the CDR3 is TGTGCCAGCAGTTTAGGGACAGGGGCTTCACCCCTCCACTTT. The encoded protein is CASSLGTGASPLHF.

The chain links TRBV24-1 to TRBJ2-3; perhaps TRBD1 as D (5 bases). The CDR3 sequence is 14 residues long. CDR1 and CDR2 (germline): KGHDR, SFDVKD. Trimming removed 4 bases at V and 6 bases at J, with 13 bases between. In nucleotides, the CDR3 is TGTGCCACCAGTGACGTTTCGACAGCGGATACGCAGTATTTT. Translation: CATSDVSTADTQYF.

The J gene is TRBJ1-2, the V gene TRBV19, with D possibly matching TRBD1 (6 bases). The CDR3 has 13 residues. Trimming stripped 5 bases from V and 5 bases from J, with 12 bases between. The germline V gene has CDR1 LNHDA and CDR2 SQIVND (reference sequence). The CDR3 DNA follows: TGTGCCAGTAGTCCCTTACAGGGATATGGCTACACCTTC. Protein: CASSPLQGYGYTF. The variable domain in full, completed from reference TRBV19 and TRBJ1-2, reads DGGITQSPKYLFRKEGQNVTLSCEQNLNHDAMYWYRQDPGQGLRLIYYSQIVNDFQKGDIAEGYSVSREKKESFPLTVTSAQKNPTAFYLCASSPLQGYGYTFGSGTRLTVV.

The chain combines TRBV6-5 with TRBJ1-2, with 7 bases matching TRBD1. V was clipped by 4 bases and J by 4 bases; unmatched bases: 3. From germline, CDR1 is MNHEY and CDR2 SVGAGI. The CDR3 spans 13 residues. The CDR3 sequence: CASSLTGPYGYTF. DNA for the CDR3: TGTGCCAGCAGTTTGACAGGGCCCTATGGCTACACCTTC.

This sequence joins TRBV18 and TRBJ2-1; 10 bases map to TRBD2. The CDR3 is made up of 15 amino acids. V trimming: 6 bases; J trimming: 6 bases; junction bases outside the gene matches: 8. Germline lookup yields CDR1 KGHSH and CDR2 LQKENI. The CDR3 here is CASSSGRGGGNEQFF. The CDR3 region has the DNA TGTGCCAGCTCGAGCGGGAGGGGCGGTGGCAATGAGCAGTTCTTC.

V usage is TRBV11-3 and J usage is TRBJ1-3; a weak D match, TRBD1 (5 bases). The CDR3 is 14 residues long. Between the trimmed V and J ends, which lost 5 bases and 0 bases, there was a span of 8 bases. Germline V gene lookup returns CDR1 SGHNT and CDR2 YENEEA. CDR3 nucleotide sequence: TGTGCCAGCAGCCCAGGGTCCTCTGGAAACACCATATATTTT. The encoded protein is CASSPGSSGNTIYF.

This clone occurred a few times. This chain joins TRBV27 and TRBJ1-2; perhaps TRBD1 as D (5 bases). This CDR3 has 16 amino acids. V was shortened by 1 base and J by 0 bases, with 12 bases between the two germline ends. CDR1 and CDR2 (germline): MNHEY, SMNVEV (reference sequence). The CDR3 loop reads CASSLLSQGSNYGYTF. The CDR3 DNA reads as TGTGCCAGCAGTTTATTATCCCAGGGCTCTAACTATGGCTACACCTTC.

This chain's CDR3 is CASSLDGNQPQHF. The CDR3 nucleotides are TGTGCCAGCAGCTTAGACGGGAACCAGCCCCAGCATTTT. The chain uses TRBV7-2 and TRBJ1-5; D gene ambiguous. The CDR3 loop spans 13 amino acids. The V and J ends lost 1 base and 7 bases respectively, with 8 bases between them. Per the germline V gene, CDR1 is SGHTA and CDR2 is FQGNSA.

J is TRBJ1-3 and V is TRBV28; 9 positions match TRBD1. The V gene's germline CDR1 is MDHEN and CDR2 SYDVKM. J was trimmed by 3 bases and V by 7 bases; bases with no gene match: 4. CDR3 size: 14 residues. For the CDR3, the DNA is TGTGCCAGCAAAGGGGACAGGGATGGAAACACCATATATTTT. Protein sequence: CASKGDRDGNTIYF.

The chain is built from TRBV28 and TRBJ2-7; TRBD1 is a possible D gene (5 bases). The V gene's germline CDR1 is MDHEN and CDR2 SYDVKM. V dropped 1 base and J dropped 4 bases, with 14 bases sitting between them. The CDR3 is 15 amino acids. The chain's CDR3 is CASSLFSAQDYEQYF. The DNA for the CDR3 is TGTGCCAGCAGTTTATTTTCGGCACAGGATTACGAGCAGTACTTC.

This chain joins TRBV4-3 and TRBJ1-3; no clear D. The germline V gene encodes CDR1 LGHNA and CDR2 YSLEER. V dropped 5 bases and J dropped 0 bases, with 14 bases sitting between them. CDR3 length: 16 amino acids. As DNA, the CDR3 is TGCGCCAGCAGCTCGGAATCGGGATTCTCTGGAAACACCATATATTTT. It yields the protein CASSSESGFSGNTIYF.

This chain joins TRBV6-2 or TRBV6-3 and TRBJ1-2; 9 bases are shared with TRBD1. The CDR3 length is 15 residues. V shed 5 bases and J 1 base; nucleotides not matched to a gene: 5. Germline CDR1 is MNHEY and CDR2 is SVGEGT. DNA of the CDR3: TGTGCCAGCAGTCCCCGGGACAGGGATAACTATGGCTACACCTTC. It translates to CASSPRDRDNYGYTF.

The DNA for the CDR3 is TGCAGTGCTAGAGTAAATGAAAAACTGTTTTTT. Encoded protein: CSARVNEKLFF. This rearrangement joins TRBV20-1 to TRBJ1-4; D is unclear. Trimming took off 1 base at V and 5 bases at J, with 2 bases between the two ends. This CDR3 has 11 residues. Germline CDR1 DFQATT, CDR2 SNEGSKA (reference sequence).

This chain joins TRBV9 and TRBJ2-2; 8 positions agree with TRBD2. The CDR3 runs to 15 residues. Germline CDR1 SGDLS, CDR2 YYNGEE. The junction had 2 bases not matched to a gene; V was cut back by 0 bases and J by 4 bases. The CDR3 region is CASSVGSGSTGELFF. In DNA form, the CDR3 reads TGTGCCAGCAGCGTAGGAAGCGGGAGCACCGGGGAGCTGTTTTTT.

This chain uses TRBV6-5 with TRBJ2-4, with 9 bases identical to TRBD1. This CDR3 spans 15 amino acids. The ends lost 8 bases at V and 6 bases at J; junction bases unmatched: 11. CDR1 is MNHEY and CDR2 is SVGAGI in the germline V gene. CDR3 region: CASVGWGQGGNIQYF. For the CDR3, the DNA is TGTGCCAGCGTGGGGTGGGGACAGGGTGGAAACATTCAGTACTTC.